The 24 T cell receptor beta chains given below trace back to one sample, sequenced in a study of Graves' ophthalmopathy and Graves' hyperthyroidism. Beta-chain TCR CDR3 regions were amplified from RNA transcripts. In the first round, RT-PCR was carried out with HTBI primers, and a multiplex PCR formed the second round. TCRdb fed the multiplex PCR reads into MiXCR, producing one record per CDR3 protein. The table lists about 700,000 distinct CDR3 sequences, 40% of them singletons, with 40% to 55% in the top ten. The specimen sequenced was peripheral blood. The receptors derive from an adult man with Graves' ophthalmopathy.

This clonotype was found many times. The gene calls are TRBV7-9 and TRBJ2-2, with D possibly matching TRBD2 (6 bases). Deletions cut 5 bases from V and 3 bases from J, with 13 bases between. The CDR3 covers 15 residues. Germline loops: CDR1 SEHNR, CDR2 FQNEAQ (reference sequence). The CDR3, as DNA: TGTGCCAGCAGCCCCCCCGGAGGGGACACCGGGGAGCTGTTTTTT. Translation gives CASSPPGGDTGELFF. The complete variable domain, with remaining parts taken from reference TRBV7-9 and TRBJ2-2, reads DTGVSQNPRHKITKRGQNVTFRCDPISEHNRLYWYRQTLGQGPEFLTYFQNEAQLEKSRLLSDRFSAERPKGSFSTLEIQRTEQGDSAMYLCASSPPGGDTGELFFGEGSRLTVL.

This clonotype was seen more than once but under ten times. This chain links TRBV6-5 with TRBJ2-7; 11 bases fit TRBD2. The CDR3 spans 14 residues. V gave up 6 bases and J gave up 2 bases; unmatched junction bases: 3. The germline CDR1 and CDR2 sequences are MNHEY and SVGAGI. The CDR3 here is CASRLAGGTYEQYF. The CDR3 coding sequence is TGTGCCAGCAGGCTAGCGGGAGGCACCTACGAGCAGTACTTC.

This rearrangement joins TRBV7-9 to TRBJ2-2; D assignment may be TRBD1 or TRBD2 (5 bases each). Germline CDR1 is SEHNR and CDR2 is FQNEAQ (reference sequence). V was pared by 5 bases and J by 4 bases, with 17 bases between. There are 16 residues in the CDR3. In DNA, the CDR3 is TGTGCCAGCAGCGTAGATCCGGGACCCGGCACCGGGGAGCTGTTTTTT. Translated: CASSVDPGPGTGELFF.

This clonotype was found many times. This chain joins TRBV20-1 and TRBJ1-1; D is unresolved. This CDR3 contains 13 residues. The V gene lost 3 bases and the J gene lost 1 base, with 9 bases spanning the gap. From germline, CDR1 is DFQATT and CDR2 SNEGSKA (reference sequence). The CDR3 nucleotides read TGCAGTGCTAGGGTACAGCGGAACACTGAAGCTTTCTTT. Translation gives CSARVQRNTEAFF.

The chain recombines TRBV2 with TRBJ1-3; possibly TRBD1 for D (5 bases). The V end lost 9 bases, the J end lost 3 bases, and 9 bases lay between the germline ends. Germline CDR1 reads SNHLY; CDR2 reads FYNNEI. The CDR3 is made up of 12 amino acids. The CDR3 here is CASDSNGNTIYF. The CDR3 bases are TGTGCCAGTGACAGTAATGGAAACACCATATATTTT.

This clonotype has ten or more counts. The chain links TRBV2 to TRBJ2-5; D gene uncertain. Germline lookup yields CDR1 SNHLY and CDR2 FYNNEI. The germline V and J ends were trimmed by 1 base and 5 bases, with 11 bases remaining between them. The CDR3 has 14 amino acids. The CDR3 nucleotides read TGTGCCAGCAGTGAAGGCAGATCAATGGAGACCCAGTACTTC. Protein: CASSEGRSMETQYF.

The V gene is TRBV10-3, the J gene TRBJ1-1; D uncertain. The CDR3 is 13 amino acids. The germline V gene has CDR1 ENHRY and CDR2 SYGVKD. The ends were cut back, 0 bases at V and 4 bases at J, with 6 bases in the middle. CDR3 nucleotide sequence: TGTGCCATCAGTGAGTCGAGGGCCACTGAAGCTTTCTTT. Its translation: CAISESRATEAFF.

The sample holds one count of this clonotype. The J gene is TRBJ1-5, the V gene TRBV12-3 or TRBV12-4, with TRBD1 as a possible D gene (6 bases). The V gene lost 4 bases and the J gene lost 4 bases, with 14 bases spanning the gap. The CDR3 length is 15 residues. The CDR3 sequence: CASSYQTGRNQPQHF. The CDR3, as DNA: TGTGCCAGCAGTTACCAGACAGGTCGTAATCAGCCCCAGCATTTT.

V is TRBV5-6 and J is TRBJ2-7; 10 nucleotides agree with TRBD2. Trimming at V came to 3 bases and at J to 2 bases, leaving 8 bases not matched to a gene. This CDR3 has 16 residues. Germline V gene lookup returns CDR1 SGHDT and CDR2 YYEEEE. CDR3 residues: CASSSLAGATTYEQYF. CDR3 DNA: TGTGCCAGCAGCTCCCTAGCGGGGGCCACCACCTACGAGCAGTACTTC.

The chain links TRBV12-3 or TRBV12-4 to TRBJ1-1; 12 nucleotides match TRBD1. V gave up 6 bases and J gave up 12 bases; unmatched junction bases: 14. The CDR3 is made up of 15 amino acids. CDR3 DNA sequence: TGTGCCAGCAGAAAGGCCGGGACAGGGGGCGCGGTAACTTTCTTT. It translates to CASRKAGTGGAVTFF.

This clonotype was counted ten times or more. The rearrangement uses TRBV7-2 and TRBJ1-4; D unclear. Per germline, CDR1 SGHTA and CDR2 FQGNSA. This CDR3 has 15 residues. V was trimmed by 1 base and J by 8 bases, leaving 14 bases between them. The CDR3 DNA reads TGTGCCAGCAGCTTAGATCTGGGGAAAAGGGAAAAACTGTTTTTT. It specifies CASSLDLGKREKLFF.

This chain uses TRBV11-2 with TRBJ1-4; TRBD1 might be the D (5 bases). There are 14 residues in the CDR3. Germline CDR1 SGHAT, CDR2 FQNNGV. V shed 5 bases and J shed 6 bases, with 13 bases lying between them. CDR3 in DNA: TGTGCCAGCAGCCACCGGGGGGGGGATGAAAAACTGTTTTTT. Protein sequence: CASSHRGGDEKLFF.

A few counts support this clonotype. The rearrangement links TRBV11-2 to TRBJ2-7, with 11 bases matching TRBD2. Germline V gene sequence: CDR1 SGHAT, CDR2 FQNNGV. The CDR3 has 16 amino acids. V lost 6 bases to trimming and J lost 1 base; unmatched junction nucleotides: 8. CDR3 bases: TGTGCCAGCAGACCTACTAGCGGGAGACCTTCCTACGAGCAGTACTTC. Translated, it gives CASRPTSGRPSYEQYF.

V usage is TRBV27 and J usage is TRBJ1-1; no firm D call. Germline loops: CDR1 MNHEY, CDR2 SMNVEV (reference sequence). Trimming took 7 bases from V and 1 from J, leaving 10 bases between them. This CDR3 spans 13 amino acids. This chain's CDR3 is CASTPPGNTEAFF. As DNA, the CDR3 is TGTGCCAGCACCCCGCCGGGGAACACTGAAGCTTTCTTT.

J is TRBJ1-5 and V is TRBV24-1; D is unresolved. Germline lookup yields CDR1 KGHDR and CDR2 SFDVKD. The CDR3 has 14 residues. Between the trimmed V and J ends, which lost 6 bases and 7 bases, there was a span of 15 bases. Here the CDR3 DNA reads TGTGCCACCAGTAGTCCCTGGGAAAGACAGCCCCAGCATTTT. This translates into CATSSPWERQPQHF.

In this sample, this clonotype turned up many times. The chain uses TRBV25-1 and TRBJ1-5; no firm D call. Between the trimmed V and J ends, which lost 7 bases and 1 base, there was a span of 17 bases. CDR3 length: 16 amino acids. Looked up from germline, CDR1 is MGHDK and CDR2 is SYGVNS. CDR3 loop: CASILWVFLSNQPQHF. The CDR3 bases are TGTGCCAGCATTCTGTGGGTCTTTCTGAGCAATCAGCCCCAGCATTTT.

V gene TRBV9 combines with J gene TRBJ1-4, with a tentative D call TRBD1 (6 bases). The V gene's germline CDR1 is SGDLS and CDR2 YYNGEE. Trimming cost V 3 bases and J 5 bases, with 20 bases left between them. The CDR3 totals 17 residues. CDR3 bases: TGTGCCAGCAGCGACGACGGGTTCGGGCAGGGGAATGAAAAACTGTTTTTT. Its protein product is CASSDDGFGQGNEKLFF.

As regards this clonotype: The junction and the germline gene differ at one end; a read error may be behind it. The gene calls are TRBV24-1 and TRBJ1-5; maybe TRBD1 (5 bases). Germline CDR1 reads KGHDR; CDR2 reads SFDVKD. The CDR3 loop spans 16 amino acids. For the CDR3, the DNA is TGTGCCAGCAGTCCCGGGACCGCATATAGCAATCAGCCCCAGCATTTT. It encodes CASSPGTAYSNQPQHF.

On this clonotype: A junction end diverges from the germline sequence, so it may reflect a read error. The chain carries TRBV2 and TRBJ2-5; D is perhaps TRBD2 (7 bases). The CDR3 loop spans 14 amino acids. Germline-derived CDR1 and CDR2 are SNHLY and FYNNEI. The CDR3 DNA follows: TGTGCCAGCAGTCCGGGGGGCACCCAAGGGACCCAGTACTTC. It yields the protein CASSPGGTQGTQYF.

Of note for this clonotype: A much larger clone is a single base away; this may be a read error. The CDR3 does not end in the conserved phenylalanine or tryptophan, so this is likely a read error. The chain couples TRBV19 to TRBJ2-6; tentative D call: TRBD2 (5 bases). The CDR3 spans 16 residues. CDR1 is LNHDA, CDR2 SQIVND, per germline (reference sequence). The V and J ends lost 0 bases and 1 base respectively, with 7 bases between them. The DNA for the CDR3 is TGTGCCAGTAGTATAGAATCGGGGTCTGGGGCCAACGTCCTGACTATC. Translating gives CASSIESGSGANVLTI.

The J gene is TRBJ1-2, the V gene TRBV7-9; TRBD1 might be the D (5 bases). Trimming pared 3 bases from V and 3 bases from J, leaving 11 bases between. Germline loops: CDR1 SEHNR, CDR2 FQNEAQ (reference sequence). CDR3 length: 14 amino acids. The CDR3 loop is CASSFYGGDYGYTF. The CDR3, as DNA: TGTGCCAGCAGCTTTTACGGGGGGGACTATGGCTACACCTTC.

The V and J genes are TRBV2 and TRBJ2-5; 13 positions match TRBD2. CDR3 length: 15 residues. Losses at the gene ends were 5 bases for V and 5 bases for J; bases not matched to a gene: 5. Germline V gene sequence: CDR1 SNHLY, CDR2 FYNNEI. The chain's CDR3 is CASSRLAGGIETQYF. In nucleotides, the CDR3 is TGTGCCAGCAGTCGACTAGCGGGGGGTATTGAGACCCAGTACTTC.

This clonotype was counted many times. The chain links TRBV10-3 to TRBJ1-1; D gene uncertain. Trimming took 2 bases from V and 5 from J, leaving 12 bases between them. The length of the CDR3 is 14 residues. Looked up from germline, CDR1 is ENHRY and CDR2 is SYGVKD. CDR3 DNA: TGTGCCATCAGTGAGGGTGCAAGGCGGACTGAAGCTTTCTTT. Translating gives CAISEGARRTEAFF.

Many counts were recorded for this clonotype. The rearrangement links TRBV7-2 to TRBJ2-5, with 7 bases lining up with TRBD2. V shed 5 bases and J 7 bases; nucleotides not matched to a gene: 10. CDR1 is SGHTA, CDR2 FQGNSA, per germline. The CDR3 has 14 residues. The CDR3 reads CASSTSGTTGTQYF. CDR3 in DNA: TGTGCCAGCAGCACCTCCGGGACTACTGGGACCCAGTACTTC.